The 5 T cell receptor beta chains below were found in one sample sequenced in a study of beta chain features in type 1 diabetes (dated by TCRdb to the late 2010s). Receptors were amplified or captured by the immunoSEQ multiplex PCR assay. All of the isolated RNA was reverse transcribed with the High Capacity cDNA Reverse Transcription Kit, so expressed TCRB transcripts were sequenced. TCRdb holds this immuneACCESS table with in-frame rearrangements only. Some clones are missing; in checked studies, unresolved V genes explain under half, and the rest has no known cause. For this sample there are some 150,000 clones; 10% appear just once. The ten largest clones represent approximately 1.3% of the sample. Sequencing was performed on naive CD4+ T cells from blood. The label giving this sample's cell subset or site can be read as: true naive CD4+ T cells. Receptors were obtained from a man aged 18-30 years in good health.

This chain connects TRBV18 to TRBJ2-1; 7 nucleotides agree with TRBD1. After removal of 0 bases from V and 8 bases from J, the junction contained 7 bases not matched to a gene. This CDR3 contains 15 residues. Germline V lookup: CDR1 KGHSH, CDR2 LQKENI. CDR3 amino acids: CASSPPKTGRDEQFF. The DNA of the CDR3 is TGTGCCAGCTCACCACCGAAGACAGGGCGGGATGAGCAGTTCTTC. Full variable domain (outside the CDR3, taken from reference TRBV18 and TRBJ2-1): NAGVMQNPRHLVRRRGQEARLRCSPMKGHSHVYWYRQLPEEGLKFMVYLQKENIIDESGMPKERFSAEFPKEGPSILRIQQVVRGDSAAYFCASSPPKTGRDEQFFGPGTRLTVL.

This clone came up a few times. V gene TRBV7-7 combines with J gene TRBJ2-5, with 10 bases aligning to TRBD1. Looked up from germline, CDR1 is SSHAT and CDR2 is FNYEAQ (reference sequence). This CDR3 has 15 residues. J gave up 5 bases and V 0 bases, and 3 bases lay outside the gene matches. The CDR3 DNA follows: TGTGCCAGCAGCTTAGCGACAGGGGGCATGGAGACCCAGTACTTC. Protein: CASSLATGGMETQYF.

The chain joins TRBV19 to TRBJ2-1, with 9 positions matching TRBD1. V was pared by 2 bases and J by 7 bases, with 6 bases of the junction left unmatched. The CDR3 covers 15 residues. CDR1 LNHDA and CDR2 SQIVND come from the germline V gene (reference sequence). The CDR3 region is CASSIWRTGENEQFF. The CDR3 DNA sequence: TGTGCCAGTAGTATATGGAGGACAGGGGAAAATGAGCAGTTCTTC.

The chain links TRBV6-5 to TRBJ2-7; a weak D match, TRBD1 (6 bases). CDR3 length: 15 amino acids. CDR1 and CDR2 (germline): MNHEY, SVGAGI. V was shortened by 5 bases and J by 3 bases, with 17 bases between the two germline ends. CDR3 sequence reads: CASSKHTGTIYEQYF. The CDR3 region has the DNA TGTGCCAGCAGTAAACATACCGGGACAATCTACGAGCAGTACTTC.

This clone was detected only a few times. The chain carries TRBV6-5 and TRBJ2-2; perhaps TRBD2 as D (5 bases). V lost 5 bases to trimming and J lost 3 bases, with 13 bases between them. This CDR3 comprises 15 residues. Germline assignment: CDR1 MNHEY and CDR2 SVGAGI. In DNA form, the CDR3 reads TGTGCCAGCAGTCCACCCGGACTCGACACCGGGGAGCTGTTTTTT. The encoded protein is CASSPPGLDTGELFF.